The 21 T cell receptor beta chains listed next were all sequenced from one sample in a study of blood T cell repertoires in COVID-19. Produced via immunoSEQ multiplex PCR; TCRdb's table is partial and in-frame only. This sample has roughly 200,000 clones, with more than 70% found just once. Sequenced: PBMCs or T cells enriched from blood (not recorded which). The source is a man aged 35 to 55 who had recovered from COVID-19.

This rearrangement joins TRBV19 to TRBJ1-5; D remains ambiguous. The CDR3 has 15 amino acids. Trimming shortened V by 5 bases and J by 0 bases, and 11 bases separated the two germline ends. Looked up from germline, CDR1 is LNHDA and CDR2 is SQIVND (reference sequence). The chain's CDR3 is CASSWSDYSNQPQHF. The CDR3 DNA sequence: TGTGCCAGTAGTTGGTCAGACTATAGCAATCAGCCCCAGCATTTT.

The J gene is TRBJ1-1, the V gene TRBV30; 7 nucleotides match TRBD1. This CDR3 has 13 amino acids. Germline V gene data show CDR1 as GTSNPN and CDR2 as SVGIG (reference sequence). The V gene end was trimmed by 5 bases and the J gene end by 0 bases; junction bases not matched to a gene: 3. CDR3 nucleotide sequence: TGTGCCTGGGATACAGGGGTGAACACTGAAGCTTTCTTT. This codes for CAWDTGVNTEAFF.

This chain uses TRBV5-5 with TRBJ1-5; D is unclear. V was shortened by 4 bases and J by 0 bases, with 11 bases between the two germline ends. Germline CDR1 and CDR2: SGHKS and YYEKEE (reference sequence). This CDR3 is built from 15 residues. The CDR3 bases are TGTGCCAGCAGCCCCTCGTGGCCTAGCAATCAGCCCCAGCATTTT. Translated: CASSPSWPSNQPQHF.

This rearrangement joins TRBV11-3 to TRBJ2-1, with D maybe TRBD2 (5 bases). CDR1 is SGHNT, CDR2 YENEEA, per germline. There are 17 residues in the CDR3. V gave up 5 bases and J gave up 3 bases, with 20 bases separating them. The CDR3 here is CASSLTFTSGDYNEQFF. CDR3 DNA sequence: TGTGCCAGCAGCCTCACCTTCACGAGCGGCGACTACAATGAGCAGTTCTTC. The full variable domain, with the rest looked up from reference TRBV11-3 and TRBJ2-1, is EAGVVQSPRYKIIEKKQPVAFWCNPISGHNTLYWYLQNLGQGPELLIRYENEEAVDDSQLPKDRFSAERLKGVDSTLKIQPAELGDSAVYLCASSLTFTSGDYNEQFFGPGTRLTVL.

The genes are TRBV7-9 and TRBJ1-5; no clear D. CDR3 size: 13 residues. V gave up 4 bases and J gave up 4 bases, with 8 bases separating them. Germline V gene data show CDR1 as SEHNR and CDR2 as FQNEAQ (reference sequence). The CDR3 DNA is TGTGCCAGCAGCTGGGCTCCGAATCAGCCCCAGCATTTT. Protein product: CASSWAPNQPQHF.

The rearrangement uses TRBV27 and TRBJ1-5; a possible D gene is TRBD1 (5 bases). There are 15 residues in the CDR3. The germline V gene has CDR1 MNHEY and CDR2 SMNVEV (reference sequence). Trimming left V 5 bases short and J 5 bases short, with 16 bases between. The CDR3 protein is CASSQQAALYQPQHF. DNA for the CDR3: TGTGCCAGCAGTCAACAGGCCGCCCTTTATCAGCCCCAGCATTTT.

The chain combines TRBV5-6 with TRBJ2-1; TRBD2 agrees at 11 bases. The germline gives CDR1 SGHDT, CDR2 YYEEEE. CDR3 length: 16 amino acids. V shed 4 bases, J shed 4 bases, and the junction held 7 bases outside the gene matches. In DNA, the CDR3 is TGTGCCAGCAGCGCTAGCGGGAGGACCTTTTACAATGAGCAGTTCTTC. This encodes CASSASGRTFYNEQFF.

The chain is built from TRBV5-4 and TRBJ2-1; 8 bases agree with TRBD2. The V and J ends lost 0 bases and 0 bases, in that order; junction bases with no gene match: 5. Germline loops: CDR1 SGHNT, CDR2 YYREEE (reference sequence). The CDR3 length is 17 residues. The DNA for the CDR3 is TGTGCCAGCAGCTTGGCGGGGGGGGCGGGCTCCTACAATGAGCAGTTCTTC. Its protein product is CASSLAGGAGSYNEQFF.

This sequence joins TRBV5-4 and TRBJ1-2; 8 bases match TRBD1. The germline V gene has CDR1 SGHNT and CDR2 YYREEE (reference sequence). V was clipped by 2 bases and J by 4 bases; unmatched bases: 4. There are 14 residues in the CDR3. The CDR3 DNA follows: TGTGCCAGCAGCTTAACAGGGGGGGGCTATGGCTACACCTTC. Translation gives CASSLTGGGYGYTF. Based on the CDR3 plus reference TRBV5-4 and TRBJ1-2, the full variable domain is ETGVTQSPTHLIKTRGQQVTLRCSSQSGHNTVSWYQQALGQGPQFIFQYYREEENGRGNFPPRFSGLQFPNYSSELNVNALELDDSALYLCASSLTGGGYGYTFGSGTRLTVV.

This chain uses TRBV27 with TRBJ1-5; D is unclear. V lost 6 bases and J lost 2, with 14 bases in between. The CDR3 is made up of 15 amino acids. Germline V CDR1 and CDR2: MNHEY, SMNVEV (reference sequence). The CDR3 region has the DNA TGTGCCAGCAGCCGAACCACGAGGGGCAATCAGCCCCAGCATTTT. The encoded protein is CASSRTTRGNQPQHF.

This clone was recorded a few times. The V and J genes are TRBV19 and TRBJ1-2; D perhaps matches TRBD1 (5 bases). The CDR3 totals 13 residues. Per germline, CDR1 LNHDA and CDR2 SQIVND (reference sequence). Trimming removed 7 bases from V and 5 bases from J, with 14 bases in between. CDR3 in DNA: TGTGCCAGTACCCCACCCCGGGGGTATGGCTACACCTTC. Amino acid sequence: CASTPPRGYGYTF. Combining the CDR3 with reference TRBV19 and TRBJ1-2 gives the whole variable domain DGGITQSPKYLFRKEGQNVTLSCEQNLNHDAMYWYRQDPGQGLRLIYYSQIVNDFQKGDIAEGYSVSREKKESFPLTVTSAQKNPTAFYLCASTPPRGYGYTFGSGTRLTVV.

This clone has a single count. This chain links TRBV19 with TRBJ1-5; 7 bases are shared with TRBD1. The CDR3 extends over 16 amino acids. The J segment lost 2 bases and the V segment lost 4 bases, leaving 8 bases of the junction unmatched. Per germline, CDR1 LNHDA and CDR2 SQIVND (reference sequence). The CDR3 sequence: CASSRSRDSGNQPQHF. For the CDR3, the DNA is TGTGCCAGTAGTAGGTCGAGGGACAGTGGCAATCAGCCCCAGCATTTT.

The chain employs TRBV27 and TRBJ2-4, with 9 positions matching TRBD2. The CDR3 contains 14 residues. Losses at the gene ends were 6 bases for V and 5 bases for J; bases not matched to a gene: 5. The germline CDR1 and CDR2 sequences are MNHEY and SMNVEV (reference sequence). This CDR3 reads CASSAGGRENIQYF. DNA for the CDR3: TGTGCCAGCAGCGCGGGAGGGCGAGAAAACATTCAGTACTTC.

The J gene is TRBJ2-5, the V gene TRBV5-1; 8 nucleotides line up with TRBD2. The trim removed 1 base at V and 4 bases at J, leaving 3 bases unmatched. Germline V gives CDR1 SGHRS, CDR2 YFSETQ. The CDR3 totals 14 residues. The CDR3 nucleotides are TGCGCCAGCAGCTTGTCAGCGGGGGTAGAGACCCAGTACTTC. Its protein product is CASSLSAGVETQYF.

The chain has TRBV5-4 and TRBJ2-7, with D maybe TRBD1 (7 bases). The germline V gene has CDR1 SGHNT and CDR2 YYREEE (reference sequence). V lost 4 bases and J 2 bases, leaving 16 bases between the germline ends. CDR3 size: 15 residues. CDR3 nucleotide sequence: TGTGCCAGCAGCCCTCATGGCAGGGGGGCCTACGAGCAGTACTTC. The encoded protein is CASSPHGRGAYEQYF.

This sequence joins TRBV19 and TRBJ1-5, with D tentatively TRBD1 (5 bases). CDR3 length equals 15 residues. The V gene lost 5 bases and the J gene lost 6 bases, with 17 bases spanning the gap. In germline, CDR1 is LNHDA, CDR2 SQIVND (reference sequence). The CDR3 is CASSPRRDLFQPQHF. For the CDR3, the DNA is TGTGCCAGTAGTCCTCGTCGGGACTTATTTCAGCCCCAGCATTTT. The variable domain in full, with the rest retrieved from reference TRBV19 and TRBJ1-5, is DGGITQSPKYLFRKEGQNVTLSCEQNLNHDAMYWYRQDPGQGLRLIYYSQIVNDFQKGDIAEGYSVSREKKESFPLTVTSAQKNPTAFYLCASSPRRDLFQPQHFGDGTRLSIL.

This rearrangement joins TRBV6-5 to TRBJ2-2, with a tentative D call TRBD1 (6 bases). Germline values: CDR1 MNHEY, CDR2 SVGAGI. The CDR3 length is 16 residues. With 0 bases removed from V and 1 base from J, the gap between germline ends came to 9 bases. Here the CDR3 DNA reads TGTGCCAGCAGTTACTCCCTGACAGGGAACACCGGGGAGCTGTTTTTT. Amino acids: CASSYSLTGNTGELFF.

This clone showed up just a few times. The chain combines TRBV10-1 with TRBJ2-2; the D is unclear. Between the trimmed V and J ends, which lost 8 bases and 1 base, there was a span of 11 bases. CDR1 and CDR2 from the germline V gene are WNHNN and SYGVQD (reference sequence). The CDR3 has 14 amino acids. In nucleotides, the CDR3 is TGCGCCAGCGGCCCCCATCTGAACACCGGGGAGCTGTTTTTT. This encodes CASGPHLNTGELFF.

CDR3 coding DNA: TGTGCCAGCAGCATGACTAGCGGGAGAAGGTACGAGCAGTACTTC. This codes for CASSMTSGRRYEQYF. The J gene is TRBJ2-7, the V gene TRBV5-5; 12 bases agree with TRBD2. From germline, CDR1 is SGHKS and CDR2 YYEKEE (reference sequence). Trimming cost V 4 bases and J 4 bases; bases outside gene matches: 6. The CDR3 has 15 amino acids.

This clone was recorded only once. CDR3 DNA: TGTGCCAGCTCACCACGCCCCCAGTACGGGACAGGGGTCTACGAGCAGTACTTC. Protein product: CASSPRPQYGTGVYEQYF. J is TRBJ2-7 and V is TRBV18, with 10 bases aligning to TRBD1. CDR3 length equals 18 residues. Germline lookup yields CDR1 KGHSH and CDR2 LQKENI. With V trimmed by 1 base and J by 3 bases, 12 bases remained unmatched.

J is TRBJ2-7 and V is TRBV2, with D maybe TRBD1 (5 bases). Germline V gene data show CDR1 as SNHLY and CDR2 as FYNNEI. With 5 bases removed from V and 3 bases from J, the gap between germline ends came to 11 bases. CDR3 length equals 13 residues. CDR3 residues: CASSLYRNYEQYF. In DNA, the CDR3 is TGTGCCAGCAGTTTATACAGGAACTACGAGCAGTACTTC.